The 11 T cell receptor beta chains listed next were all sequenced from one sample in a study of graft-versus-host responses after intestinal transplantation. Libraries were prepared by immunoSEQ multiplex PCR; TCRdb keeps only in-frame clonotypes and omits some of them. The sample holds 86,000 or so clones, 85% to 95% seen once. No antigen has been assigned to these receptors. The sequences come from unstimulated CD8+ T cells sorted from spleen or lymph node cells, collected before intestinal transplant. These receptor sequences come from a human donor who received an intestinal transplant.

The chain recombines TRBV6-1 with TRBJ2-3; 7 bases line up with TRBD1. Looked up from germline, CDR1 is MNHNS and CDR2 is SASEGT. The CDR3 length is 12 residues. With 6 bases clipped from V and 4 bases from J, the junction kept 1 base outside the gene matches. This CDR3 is CASRTGPDTQYF. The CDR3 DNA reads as TGTGCCAGCAGGACAGGGCCAGATACGCAGTATTTT.

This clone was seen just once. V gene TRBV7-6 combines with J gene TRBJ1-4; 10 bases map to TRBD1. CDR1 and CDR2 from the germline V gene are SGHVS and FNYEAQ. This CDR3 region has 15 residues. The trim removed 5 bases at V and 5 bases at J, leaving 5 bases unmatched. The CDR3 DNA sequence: TGTGCCAGCAGCCAAGGACAGGGGGAGAATGAAAAACTGTTTTTT. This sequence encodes CASSQGQGENEKLFF.

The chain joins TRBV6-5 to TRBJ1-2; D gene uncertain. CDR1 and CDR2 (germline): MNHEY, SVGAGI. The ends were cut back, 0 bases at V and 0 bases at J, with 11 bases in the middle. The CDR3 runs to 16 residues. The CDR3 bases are TGTGCCAGCAGTTACTCGGGGAGCACCCCTAACTATGGCTACACCTTC. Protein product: CASSYSGSTPNYGYTF.

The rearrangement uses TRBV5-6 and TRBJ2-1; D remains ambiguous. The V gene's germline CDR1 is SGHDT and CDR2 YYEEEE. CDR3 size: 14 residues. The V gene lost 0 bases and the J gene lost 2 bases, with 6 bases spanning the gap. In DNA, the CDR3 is TGTGCCAGCAGCTTGGGGCTAACCTACAATGAGCAGTTCTTC. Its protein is CASSLGLTYNEQFF.

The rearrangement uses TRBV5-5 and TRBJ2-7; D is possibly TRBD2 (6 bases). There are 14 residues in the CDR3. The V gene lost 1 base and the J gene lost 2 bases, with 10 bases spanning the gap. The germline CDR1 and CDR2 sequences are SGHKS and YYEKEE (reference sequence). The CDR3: CASSLWRGPYEQYF. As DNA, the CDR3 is TGTGCCAGCAGCTTGTGGCGGGGTCCCTACGAGCAGTACTTC.

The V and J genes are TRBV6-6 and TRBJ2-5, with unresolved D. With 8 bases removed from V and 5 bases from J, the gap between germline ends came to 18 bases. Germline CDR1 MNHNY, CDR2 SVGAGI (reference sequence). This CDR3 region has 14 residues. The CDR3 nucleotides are TGTGCCAGCGGCCCAAGGTGGGGTCAGGAGACCCAGTACTTC. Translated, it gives CASGPRWGQETQYF.

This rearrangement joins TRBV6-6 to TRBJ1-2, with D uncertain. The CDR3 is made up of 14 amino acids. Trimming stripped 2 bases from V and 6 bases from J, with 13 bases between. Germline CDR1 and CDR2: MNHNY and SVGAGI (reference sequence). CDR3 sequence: CASSYAGSGDGYTF. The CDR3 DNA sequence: TGTGCCAGCAGTTACGCAGGTTCCGGGGATGGCTACACCTTC.

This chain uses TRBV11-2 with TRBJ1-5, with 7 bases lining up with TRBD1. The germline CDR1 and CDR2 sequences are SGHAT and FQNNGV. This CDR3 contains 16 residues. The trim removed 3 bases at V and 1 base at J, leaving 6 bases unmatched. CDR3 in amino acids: CASSLGEQGSNQPQHF. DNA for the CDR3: TGTGCCAGCAGCTTGGGCGAACAGGGGAGCAATCAGCCCCAGCATTTT. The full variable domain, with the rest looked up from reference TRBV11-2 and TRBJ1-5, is EAGVAQSPRYKIIEKRQSVAFWCNPISGHATLYWYQQILGQGPKLLIQFQNNGVVDDSQLPKDRFSAERLKGVDSTLKIQPAKLEDSAVYLCASSLGEQGSNQPQHFGDGTRLSIL.

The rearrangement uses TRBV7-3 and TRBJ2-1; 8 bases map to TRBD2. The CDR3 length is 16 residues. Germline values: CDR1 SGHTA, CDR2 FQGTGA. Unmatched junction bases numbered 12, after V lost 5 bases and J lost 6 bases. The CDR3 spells CASSTTAGTRSNEQFF. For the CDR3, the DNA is TGTGCCAGCAGCACCACCGCCGGGACTAGATCCAATGAGCAGTTCTTC.

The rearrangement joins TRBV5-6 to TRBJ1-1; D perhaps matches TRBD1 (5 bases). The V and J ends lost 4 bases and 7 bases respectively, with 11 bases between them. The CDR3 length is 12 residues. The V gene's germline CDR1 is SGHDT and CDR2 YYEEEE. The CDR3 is CASSRGSGEAFF. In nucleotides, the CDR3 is TGTGCCAGCAGCCGGGGGAGCGGTGAAGCTTTCTTT.

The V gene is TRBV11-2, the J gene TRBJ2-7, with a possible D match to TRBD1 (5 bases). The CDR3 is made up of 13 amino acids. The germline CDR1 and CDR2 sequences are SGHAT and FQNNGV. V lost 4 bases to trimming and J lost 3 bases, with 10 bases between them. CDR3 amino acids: CASSSPTGYEQYF. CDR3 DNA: TGTGCCAGCAGCTCCCCCACAGGCTACGAGCAGTACTTC.